This entry describes one T cell receptor beta chain. Its specificity is unknown. CDR1 is LNHDA and CDR2 is SQIVND in the germline V gene (reference sequence). The CDR3 is 13 residues long. V was trimmed by 3 bases and J by 4 bases, leaving 9 bases between them. Baseline was the first blood sampling point, followed by cycle 4 day 1 and cycle 7 day 1. The data were obtained in a study of OX40 agonist ivuxolimab in advanced cancers. Study conclusions and caveats: Not determined was the antigen specificity of the expanded peripheral T cells.

Assay: immunoSEQ multiplex PCR; the TCRdb copy retains only in-frame clones and omits some. Counted here are about 25,000 clones, 65% to 90% occurring once; the ten biggest clones make up over 35%. The sequencing used CD4+ or CD8+ T cells sorted from blood, collected in a trial of the OX40 agonist ivuxolimab. The chain has TRBV19 and TRBJ1-1; D is perhaps TRBD1 (5 bases). The receptor comes from an adult with an advanced solid tumor such as melanoma, head and neck, liver or kidney cancer. CDR3 loop: CASSIWGGTEAFF. DNA of the CDR3: TGTGCCAGTAGTATTTGGGGGGGCACTGAAGCTTTCTTT.